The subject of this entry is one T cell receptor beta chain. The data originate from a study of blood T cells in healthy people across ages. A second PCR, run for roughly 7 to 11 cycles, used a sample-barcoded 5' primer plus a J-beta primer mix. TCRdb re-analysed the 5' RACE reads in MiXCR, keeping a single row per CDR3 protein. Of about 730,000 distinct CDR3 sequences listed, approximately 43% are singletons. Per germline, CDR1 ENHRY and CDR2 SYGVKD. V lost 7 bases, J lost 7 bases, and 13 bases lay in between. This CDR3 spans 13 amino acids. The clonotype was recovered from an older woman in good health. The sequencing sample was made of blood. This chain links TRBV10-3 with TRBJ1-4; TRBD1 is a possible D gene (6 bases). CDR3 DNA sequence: TGTGCCATCACAAGGGGGGAAGGTGAAAAACTGTTTTTT. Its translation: CAITRGEGEKLFF.